The rows below give T cell receptor beta chains drawn from one sample of a study of cytomegalovirus exposure and HLA in healthy donors. The method was immunoSEQ multiplex PCR; TCRdb's version includes in-frame clones alone and lacks a portion of them. The table records about 130,000 clones, about 10% of them present only once. The sample taken for sequencing was PBMCs. These receptors were obtained from a woman younger than 30 in good health and CMV-seropositive. CDR3s include the opening cysteine and the closing phenylalanine or tryptophan. D genes are given only for firm matches. Expanded clones are given a class, and other clones once, few, many or no size at all.

cdr3_length	v_call	clone_size	j_call	d_call	cdr3_aa	cdr3_nt
16	TRBV5-1	few	TRBJ2-1	TRBD2	CASMSGLAGTSDEQFF	TGCGCCAGCATGTCCGGACTAGCGGGAACGTCCGATGAGCAGTTCTTC
15	TRBV18	few	TRBJ1-4	-	CASSLMSTTNEKLFF	TGTGCCAGCTCACTGATGAGTACAACTAATGAAAAACTGTTTTTT
17	TRBV14	few	TRBJ2-5	TRBD1	CASSPGQGARGQETQYF	TGTGCCAGCAGCCCGGGACAGGGGGCGCGTGGGCAAGAGACCCAGTACTTC
15	TRBV5-4	few	TRBJ2-7	TRBD2	CVSSLGTSGNREQYF	TGTGTCAGCAGCCTGGGGACTAGCGGGAACCGCGAGCAGTACTTC
16	TRBV6-5	-	TRBJ2-2	TRBD2	CASSSVRGSGAGELFF	TGTGCCAGCAGTTCGGTGCGCGGGAGCGGAGCCGGGGAGCTGTTTTTT
16	TRBV5-6	many	TRBJ2-1	TRBD2	CASSLLGTKIHNEQFF	TGTGCCAGCAGCTTGTTAGGGACTAAGATTCACAATGAGCAGTTCTTC
11	TRBV15	few	TRBJ2-2	-	CATTSTGELFF	TGTGCCACCACTAGCACCGGGGAGCTGTTTTTT
13	TRBV19	-	TRBJ2-7	-	CASSIAPGYEQYF	TGTGCCAGTAGTATAGCTCCCGGGTACGAGCAGTACTTC
13	TRBV6-5	-	TRBJ2-1	-	CASSYNNYNEQFF	TGTGCCAGCAGTTATAACAATTACAATGAGCAGTTCTTC
10	TRBV20-1	few	TRBJ2-1	-	CSAPYNEQFF	TGCAGTGCCCCGTACAATGAGCAGTTCTTC
15	TRBV7-8	few	TRBJ1-1	-	CASSLGRGAAVEAFF	TGTGCCAGCAGCTTAGGGCGGGGGGCGGCAGTTGAAGCTTTCTTT
15	TRBV28	-	TRBJ1-5	TRBD1	CASSFTGASNQPQHF	TGTGCCAGCAGTTTTACAGGGGCAAGCAATCAGCCCCAGCATTTT
14	TRBV6-1	-	TRBJ2-5	TRBD2	CASSESGAQQTQYF	TGTGCCAGCAGTGAAAGCGGGGCCCAACAGACCCAGTACTTC
14	TRBV4-1	few	TRBJ1-1	-	CASSQGTGRTEAFF	TGCGCCAGCAGCCAAGGTACGGGTCGGACTGAAGCTTTCTTT
15	TRBV4-2	few	TRBJ1-1	TRBD1	CASSQGTGTNTEAFF	TGTGCCAGCAGCCAAGGGACAGGGACGAACACTGAAGCTTTCTTT
14	TRBV5-8	-	TRBJ1-4	-	CASSFLQGREKLFF	TGTGCCAGCAGCTTCCTTCAGGGTAGAGAAAAACTGTTTTTT
12	TRBV11-2	-	TRBJ1-1	-	CASSSGLRKAFF	TGTGCCAGCAGCTCGGGACTTAGAAAAGCTTTCTTT
14	TRBV18	few	TRBJ2-7	-	CASSPQGSSAEQYF	TGTGCCAGCTCACCGCAGGGTTCTTCCGCCGAGCAGTACTTC
13	TRBV10-3	-	TRBJ1-1	TRBD1	CAISEQGAKRAFF	TGTGCCATCAGTGAACAGGGGGCTAAGAGAGCTTTCTTT
13	TRBV7-3	-	TRBJ2-1	-	CASSLTKGNEQFF	TGTGCCAGCAGCTTAACTAAGGGGAATGAGCAGTTCTTC
14	TRBV2	few	TRBJ2-5	-	CASSEVGVAETQYF	TGTGCCAGCAGTGAAGTCGGAGTAGCGGAGACCCAGTACTTC
15	TRBV28	few	TRBJ1-2	-	CASTTNHGGRHSSTF	TGTGCCAGCACCACAAACCACGGGGGACGTCACTCTTCCACCTTC
14	TRBV5-4	few	TRBJ1-2	TRBD1	CASSSPGTGNGYTF	TGTGCCAGCAGCTCCCCCGGGACAGGCAATGGCTACACCTTC
13	TRBV4-1	few	TRBJ2-2	TRBD2	CASSLRGAGELFF	TGCGCCAGCAGCCTTCGGGGGGCCGGGGAGCTGTTTTTT
18	TRBV25-1	few	TRBJ2-7	TRBD2	CANHRIEAGDESSYEQYF	TGTGCCAACCATCGGATAGAAGCGGGAGACGAGTCTTCCTACGAGCAGTACTTC
14	TRBV5-1	few	TRBJ1-4	-	CASKDIPTNEKLFF	TGCGCCAGTAAGGACATTCCAACTAATGAAAAACTGTTTTTT
16	TRBV15	-	TRBJ2-1	-	CATSRGGSGPYNEQFF	TGTGCCACCAGCAGAGGGGGGAGCGGGCCCTACAATGAGCAGTTCTTC
12	TRBV7-9	few	TRBJ2-7	-	CASRKEAYEQYF	TGTGCCAGCAGAAAAGAGGCCTACGAGCAGTACTTC
16	TRBV5-1	-	TRBJ2-7	TRBD2	CASRFGGLADTYEQYF	TGCGCCAGCAGATTTGGGGGACTAGCGGACACCTACGAGCAGTACTTC
14	TRBV7-2	-	TRBJ1-1	TRBD1	CASSLYGQGTEAFF	TGTGCCAGCAGCTTATACGGACAGGGGACTGAAGCTTTCTTT
13	TRBV30	few	TRBJ2-2	TRBD1	CAWRGQGAGELFF	TGTGCCTGGAGGGGACAGGGTGCGGGGGAGCTGTTTTTT
14	TRBV4-1	-	TRBJ1-5	-	CASSPSVSNQPQHF	TGCGCCAGCAGCCCCTCCGTTAGCAATCAGCCCCAGCATTTT
15	TRBV6-1	-	TRBJ1-1	TRBD1	CASSSPGQGNTEAFF	TGTGCCAGCAGTTCTCCGGGACAGGGGAACACTGAAGCTTTCTTT
15	TRBV4-2	few	TRBJ2-3	-	CASSQEGLRTDTQYF	TGTGCCAGCAGCCAAGAGGGACTTCGCACAGATACGCAGTATTTT
16	TRBV5-4	once	TRBJ2-1	-	CASSLPLRGSSNEQFF	TGTGCCAGCAGCCTACCCCTCCGGGGGAGTAGCAATGAGCAGTTCTTC
12	TRBV13	-	TRBJ2-7	-	CASSLGLGRQYF	TGTGCCAGCAGCTTAGGCCTGGGCAGGCAGTACTTC
17	TRBV10-3	-	TRBJ2-1	TRBD2	CAISDTTGTSGSRGGFF	TGTGCCATCAGTGACACGACCGGGACTAGCGGGAGTCGGGGCGGGTTCTTC
16	TRBV7-3	-	TRBJ2-3	TRBD1	CASSLSRDRGMDTQYF	TGTGCCAGCAGCCTGTCCCGGGACAGGGGCATGGATACGCAGTATTTT
14	TRBV25-1	-	TRBJ1-2	TRBD1	CASSERTGLYGYTF	TGTGCCAGCAGTGAAAGGACAGGTCTCTATGGCTACACCTTC
15	TRBV28	few	TRBJ1-4	-	CASSREVATNEKLFF	TGTGCCAGCAGTCGAGAAGTAGCAACTAATGAAAAACTGTTTTTT
14	TRBV28	-	TRBJ2-1	-	CASGLSGSYNEQFF	TGTGCCAGCGGACTTAGCGGCTCCTACAATGAGCAGTTCTTC
19	TRBV6-1	few	TRBJ1-5	-	CASSVFSGEGGHSNQPQHF	TGTGCCAGCAGTGTTTTTTCCGGAGAGGGTGGGCACAGCAATCAGCCCCAGCATTTT
15	TRBV28	few	TRBJ2-1	TRBD2	CASMELAGGRNEQFF	TGTGCCAGCATGGAGCTAGCGGGAGGGAGGAATGAGCAGTTCTTC
18	TRBV5-4	-	TRBJ2-5	-	CASSFGTRTNEVGETQYF	TGTGCCAGCAGCTTCGGGACACGGACGAATGAGGTCGGAGAGACCCAGTACTTC
13	TRBV19	-	TRBJ1-1	-	CASRPQGNTEAFF	TGTGCCAGTAGGCCACAGGGGAACACTGAAGCTTTCTTT
13	TRBV7-9	-	TRBJ2-7	-	CASSPDGGYEQYF	TGTGCCAGCAGCCCAGATGGGGGGTACGAGCAGTACTTC
14	TRBV7-9	-	TRBJ1-2	TRBD1	CASSGGTGPNGYTF	TGTGCCAGCAGTGGGGGGACAGGGCCTAATGGCTACACCTTC
12	TRBV7-9	few	TRBJ2-5	-	CAGDGGQETQYF	TGTGCCGGGGACGGGGGCCAAGAGACCCAGTACTTC